The rows below give T cell receptor beta chains drawn from one sample of a study of blood T cells in healthy people across ages. TCRdb re-analysed the 5' RACE reads in MiXCR, keeping a single row per CDR3 protein. The sample carries about 1.5 million distinct CDR3 sequences, approximately 43% recorded once. Sequenced input: blood. The receptor source for this set is a woman between 18 and 29 years old in good health. Both conserved end residues are trimmed from each CDR3.

v_gene: TRBV2; j_gene: TRBJ2-3; CDR3aa: ASRAESQGTQY
v_gene: TRBV20-1; j_gene: TRBJ2-1; CDR3aa: SAGGPPNNEQF
v_gene: TRBV9; j_gene: TRBJ1-2; CDR3aa: ASRGDSYYGYT
v_gene: TRBV10-3; j_gene: TRBJ2-1; CDR3aa: AIGPAEDNEQF
v_gene: TRBV11-2; j_gene: TRBJ1-1; CDR3aa: ASSLEGALNTEAF
v_gene: TRBV11-1; j_gene: TRBJ2-4; CDR3aa: ASSLRGGSTKNIQY
v_gene: TRBV29-1; j_gene: TRBJ2-1; CDR3aa: SGSVPGGREEQF
v_gene: TRBV5-1; j_gene: TRBJ2-5; CDR3aa: ASSDSGRARNEQY
v_gene: TRBV5-1; j_gene: TRBJ1-2; CDR3aa: ASSQGPNPNYGYT
v_gene: TRBV6-5; j_gene: TRBJ2-7; CDR3aa: ASSKDRGRVGNEQY
v_gene: TRBV4-1; j_gene: TRBJ2-7; CDR3aa: ASSQWARGLSKTYNEQY
v_gene: TRBV20-1; j_gene: TRBJ2-5; CDR3aa: SARGVDPGETQY
v_gene: TRBV6-4; j_gene: TRBJ2-3; CDR3aa: ASSAGTGGWDTQY
v_gene: TRBV6-2/TRBV6-3; j_gene: TRBJ2-1; CDR3aa: ASRYRLGLAGGANYNEQF
v_gene: TRBV5-5; j_gene: TRBJ1-1; CDR3aa: ASSLVAGNRNTEAF
v_gene: TRBV2; j_gene: TRBJ2-1; CDR3aa: ASRVGLAGVGDDEQF
v_gene: TRBV12-3/TRBV12-4; j_gene: TRBJ2-3; CDR3aa: ASSSHSGGALDTQY
v_gene: TRBV9; j_gene: TRBJ2-1; CDR3aa: ASSVGPGSYNEQF
v_gene: TRBV25-1; j_gene: TRBJ1-2; CDR3aa: ASSEFPGSDGYT
v_gene: TRBV27; j_gene: TRBJ2-5; CDR3aa: ASRGPLQETQY
v_gene: TRBV27; j_gene: TRBJ2-1; CDR3aa: ASSSLPGLALSSYNEQF
v_gene: TRBV18; j_gene: TRBJ2-7; CDR3aa: ASPATVATTYEQY
v_gene: TRBV27; j_gene: TRBJ2-7; CDR3aa: ASSSRQGWHEQY
v_gene: TRBV7-2; j_gene: TRBJ1-5; CDR3aa: ASSLGVNQPQH
v_gene: TRBV7-2; j_gene: TRBJ2-7; CDR3aa: ASSKSPYPGYEQY
v_gene: TRBV24-1; j_gene: TRBJ1-5; CDR3aa: ATSDNDRGFQQPQH
v_gene: TRBV27; j_gene: TRBJ2-2; CDR3aa: ASSWLQGRTGELF
v_gene: TRBV2; j_gene: TRBJ1-5; CDR3aa: ASREGDSYSNQPQH
v_gene: TRBV20-1; j_gene: TRBJ2-1; CDR3aa: SARVLAGGPRDEQF
v_gene: TRBV7-2; j_gene: TRBJ1-2; CDR3aa: ASSLTLLRWTGLDYGYT
v_gene: TRBV5-1; j_gene: TRBJ2-1; CDR3aa: ANRACEQF
v_gene: TRBV9; j_gene: TRBJ2-1; CDR3aa: ASSTRLAPNEQF
v_gene: TRBV15; j_gene: TRBJ2-1; CDR3aa: ATRDTGTSGSPLFVQF
v_gene: TRBV20-1; j_gene: .; CDR3aa: SASPRTPMETQY
v_gene: TRBV4-1; j_gene: TRBJ1-1; CDR3aa: ASSQPSDRNTEAF
v_gene: TRBV30; j_gene: TRBJ1-1; CDR3aa: AWSRQGNTKAF
v_gene: TRBV12-3/TRBV12-4; j_gene: TRBJ2-3; CDR3aa: ASSGRAYADTQY
v_gene: TRBV5-1; j_gene: TRBJ2-3; CDR3aa: ASSPGLSTDMQY
v_gene: TRBV9; j_gene: .; CDR3aa: ASSATSGRASEQY
v_gene: TRBV20-1; j_gene: TRBJ2-7; CDR3aa: GAPRDSSVSSYEQY
v_gene: TRBV7-9; j_gene: TRBJ1-2; CDR3aa: ASSWNRDELYGYT
v_gene: TRBV6-2/TRBV6-3; j_gene: TRBJ2-1; CDR3aa: ASSSSQNNEQF
v_gene: TRBV20-1; j_gene: TRBJ2-1; CDR3aa: SARGPSGRFDEQF
v_gene: TRBV4-1; j_gene: TRBJ1-4; CDR3aa: ASSLLGTGEKLF
v_gene: TRBV10-3; j_gene: TRBJ2-3; CDR3aa: AISESTWRGGSTDTQY